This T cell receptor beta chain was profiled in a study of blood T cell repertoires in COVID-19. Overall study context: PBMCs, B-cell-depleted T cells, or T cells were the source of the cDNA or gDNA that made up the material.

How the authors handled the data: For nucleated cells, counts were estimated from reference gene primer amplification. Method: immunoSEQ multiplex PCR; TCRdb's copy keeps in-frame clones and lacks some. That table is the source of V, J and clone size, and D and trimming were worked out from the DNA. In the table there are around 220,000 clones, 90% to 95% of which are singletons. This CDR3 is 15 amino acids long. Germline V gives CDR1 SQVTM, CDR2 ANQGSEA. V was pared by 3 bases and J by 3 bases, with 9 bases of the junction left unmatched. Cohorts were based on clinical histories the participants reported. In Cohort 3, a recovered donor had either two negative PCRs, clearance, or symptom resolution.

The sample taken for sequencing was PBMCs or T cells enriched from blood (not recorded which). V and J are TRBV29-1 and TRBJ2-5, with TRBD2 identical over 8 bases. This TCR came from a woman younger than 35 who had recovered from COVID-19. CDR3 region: CSVDLLAEIKETQYF. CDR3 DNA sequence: TGCAGCGTTGACCTACTAGCGGAAATAAAAGAGACCCAGTACTTC. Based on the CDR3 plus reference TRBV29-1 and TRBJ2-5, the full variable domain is SAVISQKPSRDICQRGTSLTIQCQVDSQVTMMFWYRQQPGQSLTLIATANQGSEATYESGFVIDKFPISRPNLTFSTLTVSNMSPEDSSIYLCSVDLLAEIKETQYFGPGTRLLVL.